Below, one TCR beta chain is given with its context. As processed by the authors: From reference gene primer amplification, estimates of nucleated cell counts were derived. The assay was immunoSEQ multiplex PCR, and TCRdb's table has in-frame clones only and misses some. V and J calls and clone size follow that table, whereas D and trimming were derived from the DNA. The table has approximately 240,000 clones, 75% to 90% seen once. V shed 3 bases and J shed 8 bases, with 13 bases lying between them. CDR1 and CDR2 (germline): LNHDA, SQIVND (reference sequence). The CDR3 totals 14 residues. The entry originates in a study of blood T cell repertoires in COVID-19. Study-level information: Nucleic acid was either cDNA or gDNA, and it came from T cells, B-cell-depleted T cells, or PBMCs.

Residents of 24 US areas, aged about 18 to 89 years, made up the participants. Clinical history reported by participants formed the basis on which cohorts were assigned. Sequencing was carried out using PBMCs or T cells enriched from blood (not recorded which). This chain connects TRBV19 to TRBJ1-4, with no clear D. The receptor was isolated from a woman between 18 and 29 years old in a cohort exposed to, infected with or recovered from COVID-19 (not recorded which). The CDR3 DNA reads TGTGCCAGTAGTATCGGGTCTTCGGCCGAAAAACTGTTTTTT. Translation: CASSIGSSAEKLFF.